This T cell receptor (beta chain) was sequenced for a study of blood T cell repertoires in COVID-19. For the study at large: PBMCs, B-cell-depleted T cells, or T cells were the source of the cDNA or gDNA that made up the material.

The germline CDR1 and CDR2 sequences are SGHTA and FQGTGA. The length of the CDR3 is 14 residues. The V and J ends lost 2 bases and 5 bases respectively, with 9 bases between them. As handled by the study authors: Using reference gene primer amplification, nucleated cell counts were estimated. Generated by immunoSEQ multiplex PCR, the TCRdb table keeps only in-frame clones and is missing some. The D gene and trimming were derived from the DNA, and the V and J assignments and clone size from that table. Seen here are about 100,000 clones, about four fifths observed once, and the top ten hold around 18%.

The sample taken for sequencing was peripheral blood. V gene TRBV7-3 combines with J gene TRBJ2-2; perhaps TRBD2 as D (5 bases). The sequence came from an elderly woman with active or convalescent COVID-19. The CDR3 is CASSLGRGTGELFF. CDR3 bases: TGTGCCAGCAGCTTAGGTAGAGGGACCGGGGAGCTGTTTTTT.